The entry below gives a single T cell receptor (beta chain) sequence along with its context. Its antigen remains unknown. Frozen unsorted single-cell suspensions supplied the genomic DNA. The sample is drawn from a study of immune cell composition in non-small cell lung cancer. Some clones are missing from TCRdb's copy, which holds only in-frame ones; the method was immunoSEQ multiplex PCR. In the table there are 3,000 to 4,000 clones, 60% to 70% of which are singletons. Findings of the study overall: Tumour TCR-beta clonality was not significantly tied to smoking pack-years. Lung squamous cell carcinoma tumours had significantly higher top 10 clone scores and productive clonality than lung adenocarcinoma.

Germline V gene lookup returns CDR1 MNHNY and CDR2 SVGAGI (reference sequence). J lost 3 bases, V lost 6 bases, and 2 bases had no gene match. The CDR3 runs 15 residues. The sample comprised lung tumor tissue. The TCR comes from a human donor with non-small cell lung cancer. The V gene is TRBV6-6, the J gene TRBJ2-2; 12 bases map to TRBD2. The DNA for the CDR3 is TGTGCCAGCAGATGGACTAGCGGGGACACCGGGGAGCTGTTTTTT. Residues: CASRWTSGDTGELFF.